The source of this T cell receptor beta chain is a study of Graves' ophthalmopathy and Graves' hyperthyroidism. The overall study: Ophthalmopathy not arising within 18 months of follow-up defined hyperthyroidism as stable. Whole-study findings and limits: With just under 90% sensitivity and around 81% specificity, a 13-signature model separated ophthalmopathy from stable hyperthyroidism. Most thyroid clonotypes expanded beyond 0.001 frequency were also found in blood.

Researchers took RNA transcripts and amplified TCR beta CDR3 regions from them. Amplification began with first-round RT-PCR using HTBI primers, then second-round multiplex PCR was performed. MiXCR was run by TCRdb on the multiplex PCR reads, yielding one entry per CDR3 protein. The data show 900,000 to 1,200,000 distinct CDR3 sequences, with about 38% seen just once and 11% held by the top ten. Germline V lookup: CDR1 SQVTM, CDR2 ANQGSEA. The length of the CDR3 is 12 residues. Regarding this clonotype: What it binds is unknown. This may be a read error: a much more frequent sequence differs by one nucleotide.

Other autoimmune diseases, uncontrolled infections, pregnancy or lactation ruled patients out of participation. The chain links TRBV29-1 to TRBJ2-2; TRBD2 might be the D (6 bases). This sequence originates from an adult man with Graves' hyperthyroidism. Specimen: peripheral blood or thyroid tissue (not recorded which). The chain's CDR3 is CSVGHSTGGLFF. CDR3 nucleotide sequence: TGCAGCGTTGGTCACAGTACCGGGGGGCTGTTTTTT.